The entry below gives a single T cell receptor beta chain sequence along with its context. Its target is unknown. With 60 Vbeta and 13 Jbeta primers, the PCR was carried out. Clones were sequenced by immunoSEQ multiplex PCR, and TCRdb holds only the in-frame ones, with some missing. The sample yields about 140,000 clones, around 77% seen once. This sample was taken from a study of cytomegalovirus exposure and HLA in healthy donors. Study-wide results and limits: Highly shared variants forming one cluster were likely a sequencing artifact. The authors confirmed in vitro that a few CMV-associated chains were specific for CMV antigens.

V was trimmed by 4 bases and J by 5 bases, leaving 13 bases between them. CDR1 is SGDLS, CDR2 YYNGEE, per germline. This CDR3 comprises 14 residues. The sequence was obtained from a woman between 50 and 59 years old in good health and CMV-seronegative. Sequenced material: PBMCs. The chain employs TRBV9 and TRBJ2-1, with TRBD2 as a possible D gene (6 bases). CDR3: CASSSTRADNEQFF. DNA for the CDR3: TGTGCCAGCAGCTCGACTAGGGCGGACAATGAGCAGTTCTTC.